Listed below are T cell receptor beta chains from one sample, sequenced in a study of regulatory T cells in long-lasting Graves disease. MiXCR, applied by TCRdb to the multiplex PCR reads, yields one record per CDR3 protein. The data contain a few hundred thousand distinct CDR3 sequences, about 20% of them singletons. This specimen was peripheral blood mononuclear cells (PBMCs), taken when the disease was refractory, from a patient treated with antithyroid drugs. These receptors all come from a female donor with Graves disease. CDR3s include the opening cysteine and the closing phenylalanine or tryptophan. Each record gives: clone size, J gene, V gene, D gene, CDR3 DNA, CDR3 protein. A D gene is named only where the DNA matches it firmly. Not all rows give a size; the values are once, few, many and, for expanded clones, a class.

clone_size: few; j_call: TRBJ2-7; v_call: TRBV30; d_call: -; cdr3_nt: TGTGCCTGGAGTTTAGGGCCCCTCTACGAGCAGTACTTC; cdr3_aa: CAWSLGPLYEQYF
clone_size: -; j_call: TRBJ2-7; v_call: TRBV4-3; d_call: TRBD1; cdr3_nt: TGCGCCAGCAGCCAAGATAGGACAGGGGACAACGAGCAGTACTTC; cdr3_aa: CASSQDRTGDNEQYF
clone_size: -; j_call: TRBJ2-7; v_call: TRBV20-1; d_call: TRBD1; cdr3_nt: TGCAGTGCGCAACCCGGGACAGGGAGTCCCTACGAGCAGTACTTC; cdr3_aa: CSAQPGTGSPYEQYF
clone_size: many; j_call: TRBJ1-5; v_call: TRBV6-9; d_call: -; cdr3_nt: TGTGCCAGCAGTTGGAGGGAGAGCAATCAGCCCCAGCATTTT; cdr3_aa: CASSWRESNQPQHF
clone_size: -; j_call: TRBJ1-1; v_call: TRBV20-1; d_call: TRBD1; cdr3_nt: TGCAGTGCTGGAGAAACAGGGGGAGGAGCTTTCTTT; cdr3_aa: CSAGETGGGAFF
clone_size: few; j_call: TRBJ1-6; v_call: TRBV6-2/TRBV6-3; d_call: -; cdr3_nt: TGTGCCAGCACTCGGGGGAAATCACCCCTCCACTTT; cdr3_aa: CASTRGKSPLHF
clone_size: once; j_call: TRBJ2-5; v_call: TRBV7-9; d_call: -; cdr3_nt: TGTGCCAGCAGCCCGGAACAGGGTTTGGAGACCCAGTACTTC; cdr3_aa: CASSPEQGLETQYF
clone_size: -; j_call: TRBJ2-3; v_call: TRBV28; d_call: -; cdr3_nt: TGTGCCAGCCTCCCTGGGGGGCCACTCACAGATACGCAGTATTTT; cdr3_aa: CASLPGGPLTDTQYF
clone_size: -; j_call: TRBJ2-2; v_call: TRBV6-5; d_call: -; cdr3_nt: TGTGCCAGCAGTTACTCGATCATCGCCCGACACCCGAACACCGGGGAGCTGTTTTTT; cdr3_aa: CASSYSIIARHPNTGELFF
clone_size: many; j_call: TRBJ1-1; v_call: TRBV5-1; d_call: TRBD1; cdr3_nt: TGCGCCAGCAGCGTCGGACGGGACAGGTTTTACACTGAAGCTTTCTTT; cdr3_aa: CASSVGRDRFYTEAFF
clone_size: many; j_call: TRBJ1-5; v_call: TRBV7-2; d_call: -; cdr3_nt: TGTGCCAGCAGCTTGCAGGTCTATCAGCCCCAGCATTTT; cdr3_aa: CASSLQVYQPQHF
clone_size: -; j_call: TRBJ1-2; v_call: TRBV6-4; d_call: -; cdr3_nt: TGTGCCAGCAGTGGAGGCTACACCTTC; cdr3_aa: CASSGGYTF
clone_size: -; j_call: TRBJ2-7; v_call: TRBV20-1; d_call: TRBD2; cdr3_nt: TGCAGTGTGGTGACTAGCGTGTACGAGCAGTACTTC; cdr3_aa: CSVVTSVYEQYF
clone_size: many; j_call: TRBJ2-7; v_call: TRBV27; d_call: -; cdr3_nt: TGTGCCAGCAGCTACAAGGGCCCCCACGAGCAGTACTTC; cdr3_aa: CASSYKGPHEQYF
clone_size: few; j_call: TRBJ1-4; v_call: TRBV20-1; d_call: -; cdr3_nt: TGCAGTGCTAGAGACGGTGAAAAACTGTTTTTT; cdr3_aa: CSARDGEKLFF
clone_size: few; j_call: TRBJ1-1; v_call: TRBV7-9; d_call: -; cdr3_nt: TGTGCCAGCAGCTTTCAGGGAGTCACTGAAGCTTTCTTT; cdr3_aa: CASSFQGVTEAFF
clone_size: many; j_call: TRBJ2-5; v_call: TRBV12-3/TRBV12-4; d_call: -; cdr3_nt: TGTGCCAGCAGTTTCCCAACCCAAGAGACCCAGTACTTC; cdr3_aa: CASSFPTQETQYF
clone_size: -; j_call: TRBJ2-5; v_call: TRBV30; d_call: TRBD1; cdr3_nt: TGTGCCACGGACAGGGGGCGCGTAGAGACCCAGTACTTC; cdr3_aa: CATDRGRVETQYF
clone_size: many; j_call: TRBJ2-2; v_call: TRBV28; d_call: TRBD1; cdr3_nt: TGTGCCAGCAGGCCACAGGGGGCGGCCGGGGAGCTGTTTTTT; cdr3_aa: CASRPQGAAGELFF
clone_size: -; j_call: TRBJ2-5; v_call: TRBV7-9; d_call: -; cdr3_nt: TGTGCCAGCAGCCGAGAACCCGGGGGATTTAAAGAGACCCAGTACTTC; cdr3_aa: CASSREPGGFKETQYF
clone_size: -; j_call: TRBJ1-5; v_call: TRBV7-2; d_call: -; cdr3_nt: TGTGCCAGCAGCTCACCGACTTTTGGGACATGGAGCAATCAGCCCCAGCATTTT; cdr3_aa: CASSSPTFGTWSNQPQHF
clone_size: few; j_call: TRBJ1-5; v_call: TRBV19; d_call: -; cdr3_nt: TGTGCCAGTAGTAGACAGTGGAATAGCAATCAGCCCCAGCATTTT; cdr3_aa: CASSRQWNSNQPQHF
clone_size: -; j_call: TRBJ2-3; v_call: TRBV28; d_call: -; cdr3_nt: TGTGCCAGCAGTTTATTTGTGGGAGACATTCCAGATACGCAGTATTTT; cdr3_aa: CASSLFVGDIPDTQYF
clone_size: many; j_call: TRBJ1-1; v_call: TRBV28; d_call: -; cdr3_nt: TGTGCCAGCAGTTTATCCTTCCTAGTGAACACTGAAGCTTTCTTT; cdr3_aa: CASSLSFLVNTEAFF
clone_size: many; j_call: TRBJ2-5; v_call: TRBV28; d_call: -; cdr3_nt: TGTGCCAGCACCGCCGGGCGTGAAGAGACCCAGTACTTC; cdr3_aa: CASTAGREETQYF
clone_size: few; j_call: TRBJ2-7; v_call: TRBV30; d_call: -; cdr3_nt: TGTGCCTGGAGTGGTTGGGCAGGGCCTTTGTACGAGCAGTACTTC; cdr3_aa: CAWSGWAGPLYEQYF
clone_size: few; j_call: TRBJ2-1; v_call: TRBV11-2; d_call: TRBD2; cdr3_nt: TGTGCCAGCAGCCCCCTAGCGGGAGAGTACAATGAGCAGTTCTTC; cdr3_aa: CASSPLAGEYNEQFF
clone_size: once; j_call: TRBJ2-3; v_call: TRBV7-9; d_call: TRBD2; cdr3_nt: TGTGCCAGCAGCTTTCGGGAGGGCCGCACAGATACGCAGTATTTT; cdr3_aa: CASSFREGRTDTQYF
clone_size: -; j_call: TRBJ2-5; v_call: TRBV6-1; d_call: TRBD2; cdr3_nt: TGTGCCAGCCTCCCCGGGGGGCTAGCGGGAGGGCAAGAGACCCAGTACTTC; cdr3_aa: CASLPGGLAGGQETQYF
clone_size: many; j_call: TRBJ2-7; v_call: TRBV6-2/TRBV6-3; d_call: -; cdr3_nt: TGTGCCAGCAGTTACCGGGACAAGACCTACGAGCAGTACTTC; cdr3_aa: CASSYRDKTYEQYF
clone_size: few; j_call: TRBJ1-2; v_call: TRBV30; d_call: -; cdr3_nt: TGTGCCTGGAATCGAGATTACACCGACTATGGCTACACCTTC; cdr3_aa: CAWNRDYTDYGYTF
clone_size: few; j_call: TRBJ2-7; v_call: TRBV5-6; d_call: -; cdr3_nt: TGTGCCAGCAGCCGGAGGGCAGCCTACGAGCAGTACTTC; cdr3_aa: CASSRRAAYEQYF
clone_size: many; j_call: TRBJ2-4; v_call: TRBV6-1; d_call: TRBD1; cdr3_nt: TGTGCCAGCAGTCTTCTTACAGGGGGCACGGACATTCAGTACTTC; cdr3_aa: CASSLLTGGTDIQYF
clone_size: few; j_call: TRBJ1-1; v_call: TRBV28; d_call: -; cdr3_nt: TGTGCCAGCAGCCGCCCCCTTGATGGAGGTAGCACTGAAGCTTTCTTT; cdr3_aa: CASSRPLDGGSTEAFF
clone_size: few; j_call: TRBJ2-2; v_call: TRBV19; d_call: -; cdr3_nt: TGTGCCAGTAGAAGGGTAGCGAACACCGGGGAGCTGTTTTTT; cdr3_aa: CASRRVANTGELFF
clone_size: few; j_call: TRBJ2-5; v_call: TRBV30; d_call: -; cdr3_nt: TGTGCTTCAAAGGGAGGGGGCCTCCAAGAGACCCAGTACTTC; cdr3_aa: CASKGGGLQETQYF
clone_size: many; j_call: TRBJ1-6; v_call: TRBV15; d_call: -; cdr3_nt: TGTGCCACCAGCAGGACGAGCTCCTATAATTCACCCCTCCACTTT; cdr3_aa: CATSRTSSYNSPLHF
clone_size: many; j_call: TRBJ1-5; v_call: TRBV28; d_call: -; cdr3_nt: TGTGCCAGCAGGGGGGACAGCAATCAGCCCCAGCATTTT; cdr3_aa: CASRGDSNQPQHF
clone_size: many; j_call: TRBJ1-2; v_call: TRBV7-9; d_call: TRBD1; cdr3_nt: TGTGCCAGCAGCCCGAAGACAGGGGGGAACTATGGCTACACCTTC; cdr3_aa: CASSPKTGGNYGYTF